This TCR beta chain was identified in a study of molecular identifiers for immune sequencing clone quantification. This clonotype was counted at least ten times. The CDR3 length is 19 residues. Germline lookup yields CDR1 SGHDT and CDR2 YYEEEE. J lost 2 bases, V lost 3 bases, and 18 bases had no gene match. Methods described previously were used for bulk TCR libraries, and listed TCR primers were applied. TCRdb called the PCR reads again in MiXCR, with one record for every CDR3 protein. The sample lists some 40,000 distinct CDR3 sequences; approximately 22% were seen once. The clonotype originates from a human donor in good health. Some libraries in this study had Jurkat cell RNA spiked in. The chain joins TRBV5-6 to TRBJ2-3, with TRBD2 matching 7 bases. Sequencing was carried out using naive CD8+ T cells from blood, with Jurkat cell RNA spiked in. Sample subset: FACS-sorted CD8+CD4-CCR7+CD45RA+ naive T cells. CDR3 coding DNA: TGTGCCAGCAGCTCCATGGGCGAACTAGCGTGGGGCTCCACAGATACGCAGTATTTT. This translates into CASSSMGELAWGSTDTQYF.